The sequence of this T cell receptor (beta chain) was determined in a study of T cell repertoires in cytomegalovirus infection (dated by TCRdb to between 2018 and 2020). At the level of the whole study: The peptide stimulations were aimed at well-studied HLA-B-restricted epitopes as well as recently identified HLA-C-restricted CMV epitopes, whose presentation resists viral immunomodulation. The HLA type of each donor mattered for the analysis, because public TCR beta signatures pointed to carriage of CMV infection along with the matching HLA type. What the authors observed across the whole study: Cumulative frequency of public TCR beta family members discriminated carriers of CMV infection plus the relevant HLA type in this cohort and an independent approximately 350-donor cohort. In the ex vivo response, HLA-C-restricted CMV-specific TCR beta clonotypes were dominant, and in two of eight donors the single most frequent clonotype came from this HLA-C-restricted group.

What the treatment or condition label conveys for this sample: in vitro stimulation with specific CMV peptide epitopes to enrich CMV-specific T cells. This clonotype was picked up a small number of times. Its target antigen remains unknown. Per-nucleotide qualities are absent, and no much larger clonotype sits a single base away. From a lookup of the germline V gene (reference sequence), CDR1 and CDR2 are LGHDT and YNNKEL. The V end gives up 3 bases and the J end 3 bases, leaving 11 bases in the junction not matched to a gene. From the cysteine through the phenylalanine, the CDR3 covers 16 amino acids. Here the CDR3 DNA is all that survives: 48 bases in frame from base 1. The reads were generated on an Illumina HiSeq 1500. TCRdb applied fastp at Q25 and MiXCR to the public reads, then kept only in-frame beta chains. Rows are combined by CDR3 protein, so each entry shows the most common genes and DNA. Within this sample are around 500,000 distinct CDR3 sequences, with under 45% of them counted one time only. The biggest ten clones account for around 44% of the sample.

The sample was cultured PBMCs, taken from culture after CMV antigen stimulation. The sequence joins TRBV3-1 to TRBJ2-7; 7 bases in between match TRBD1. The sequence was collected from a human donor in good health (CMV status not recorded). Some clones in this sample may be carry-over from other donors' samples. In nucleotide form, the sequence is TGTGCCAGCAGCCAGAATCTTCGGGACAGCGGCTACGAGCAGTACTTC. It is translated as CASSQNLRDSGYEQYF.